The present T cell receptor (beta chain) was sequenced within a study of shared clonotypes between healthy human individuals. Per germline, CDR1 SGHRS and CDR2 YFSETQ. Trimming took 2 bases from V and 3 from J; bases not matched to a gene: 11. The CDR3 extends over 17 amino acids. The protocol was immunoSEQ multiplex PCR, while the TCRdb copy is restricted to in-frame clones and leaves out a portion. Among 2 million to 2.5 million clones listed, less than 95% were seen once. Source material: naive CD4+ T cells from PBMCs. Indicated subset: CD45RA+ positively selected. This receptor was taken from a man between 18 and 29 years old in good health. Some clones in this sample may be carry-over from other donors' samples. The V call is TRBV5-1, the J call TRBJ2-3; TRBD1 matches 8 bases. The CDR3 sequence: CASSFSPGGGSTDTQYF. The CDR3 nucleotides are TGCGCCAGCAGCTTTTCGCCAGGGGGCGGCTCGACAGATACGCAGTATTTT.